Each of the 10 T cell receptor beta chains below was sequenced from the same sample in a study of blood T cell repertoires in COVID-19. Sequencing was performed with immunoSEQ multiplex PCR; in TCRdb, only in-frame clones are kept and a portion is missing. Among roughly 230,000 clones listed, 80% to 90% were seen once. The sample consisted of peripheral blood. Every receptor here comes from a woman older than 75 with COVID-19, enrolled during active disease.

The genes are TRBV5-1 and TRBJ1-2; D might be TRBD1 (5 bases). CDR1 and CDR2 from the germline V gene are SGHRS and YFSETQ. The ends were cut back, 8 bases at V and 4 bases at J, with 12 bases in the middle. This CDR3 has 12 residues. The CDR3 DNA sequence: TGCGCCAGTGTAGACAGCCTCTATGGCTACACCTTC. Translated, it gives CASVDSLYGYTF.

The V gene is TRBV24-1, the J gene TRBJ2-7, with 7 nucleotides matching TRBD2. The germline gives CDR1 KGHDR, CDR2 SFDVKD. With V trimmed by 2 bases and J by 1 base, 13 bases remained unmatched. The CDR3 runs 18 residues. Here the CDR3 reads CATSDSRPGAAGSYEQYF. The CDR3 DNA sequence: TGTGCCACCAGTGATTCTCGCCCTGGTGCAGCGGGGTCCTACGAGCAGTACTTC.

The rearrangement uses TRBV30 and TRBJ1-1; 8 nucleotides align to TRBD1. Germline assignment: CDR1 GTSNPN and CDR2 SVGIG (reference sequence). The CDR3 consists of 12 residues. Trimming removed 4 bases from V and 7 bases from J; junction bases left unmatched: 5. CDR3 coding DNA: TGTGCCTGGACATTTGGACAGGGTGAAGCTTTCTTT. This encodes CAWTFGQGEAFF. The variable domain in full, with the rest retrieved from reference TRBV30 and TRBJ1-1, is SQTIHQWPATLVQPVGSPLSLECTVEGTSNPNLYWYRQAAGRGLQLLFYSVGIGQISSEVPQNLSASRPQDRQFILSSKKLLLSDSGFYLCAWTFGQGEAFFGQGTRLTVV.

The chain has TRBV7-9 and TRBJ2-5, with TRBD2 matching 8 bases. V gave up 1 base and J gave up 14 bases; unmatched junction bases: 9. Germline V CDR1 and CDR2: SEHNR, FQNEAQ (reference sequence). The CDR3 is 13 residues long. As DNA, the CDR3 is TGTGCCAGCAGCTTAGTACTTAGCGGGGACCTTTACTTC. The encoded protein is CASSLVLSGDLYF.

The chain has TRBV5-1 and TRBJ1-2; D is uncertain. Germline values: CDR1 SGHRS, CDR2 YFSETQ. The CDR3 runs to 15 residues. The germline V and J ends were trimmed by 0 bases and 7 bases, with 16 bases remaining between them. As DNA, the CDR3 is TGCGCCAGCAGCTTGGTTGCGGGTTTGAATAGTGGCTACACCTTC. Protein: CASSLVAGLNSGYTF.

The J gene is TRBJ2-3, the V gene TRBV6-1; 14 nucleotides match TRBD2. Germline CDR1 is MNHNS and CDR2 is SASEGT. The length of the CDR3 is 17 residues. The ends lost 0 bases at V and 5 bases at J; junction bases unmatched: 4. The CDR3 sequence is CASSEAGLAGGKDTQYF. DNA for the CDR3: TGTGCCAGCAGTGAAGCTGGACTAGCGGGGGGTAAAGATACGCAGTATTTT.

This chain joins TRBV7-2 and TRBJ1-2, with 7 bases lining up with TRBD1. Germline V gene lookup returns CDR1 SGHTA and CDR2 FQGNSA. Trimming removed 2 bases from V and 6 bases from J; junction bases left unmatched: 6. The length of the CDR3 is 14 residues. The CDR3: CASSLYTGEDGYTF. As DNA, the CDR3 is TGTGCCAGCAGCTTATATACAGGGGAGGATGGCTACACCTTC.

V is TRBV28 and J is TRBJ2-3; 9 nucleotides match TRBD1. Germline assignment: CDR1 MDHEN and CDR2 SYDVKM. With 8 bases clipped from V and 6 bases from J, the junction kept 9 bases outside the gene matches. The CDR3 is made up of 14 amino acids. The CDR3: CASRWDRDWDTQYF. The CDR3 DNA follows: TGTGCCAGCCGATGGGACAGGGATTGGGATACGCAGTATTTT.

V gene TRBV5-1 combines with J gene TRBJ2-5; D uncertain. This CDR3 is 11 amino acids long. CDR1 is SGHRS, CDR2 YFSETQ, per germline. Trimming removed 5 bases at V and 3 bases at J, with 5 bases between. The CDR3 coding sequence is TGCGCCAGCAGGCGCGAAGAGACCCAGTACTTC. Residues: CASRREETQYF. Using reference TRBV5-1 and TRBJ2-5 for the parts outside the CDR3, the full variable domain is KAGVTQTPRYLIKTRGQQVTLSCSPISGHRSVSWYQQTPGQGLQFLFEYFSETQRNKGNFPGRFSGRQFSNSRSEMNVSTLELGDSALYLCASRREETQYFGPGTRLLVL.

The chain employs TRBV19 and TRBJ1-1; 8 bases line up with TRBD1. CDR1 LNHDA and CDR2 SQIVND come from the germline V gene (reference sequence). The CDR3 spans 14 residues. With 6 bases clipped from V and 4 bases from J, the junction kept 7 bases outside the gene matches. CDR3 nucleotides: TGTGCCAGTAGGGAGACAGGGGTGGGCACTGAAGCTTTCTTT. This translates into CASRETGVGTEAFF.